This T cell receptor beta chain was observed in a study of radiotherapy plus CTLA-4 blockade in lung cancer. Across the whole study: Objective responses were documented in about 19% of patients, with disease control in around 30%. Findings and limits, study-wide: Peripheral blood showed expansion of tumor-derived TCR clones after radiotherapy and ipilimumab.

With 5 bases clipped from V and 13 bases from J, the junction kept 15 bases outside the gene matches. This CDR3 contains 15 residues. Germline CDR1 and CDR2: LNHNV and YYDKDF (reference sequence). This table comes from immunoSEQ multiplex PCR, and its TCRdb copy is limited to in-frame clones, with some not included. Altogether over 100,000 clones are present, around 90% being singletons, with the ten largest covering approximately 6.6%. Comment on this clone: The antigen remains undetermined.

This receptor was obtained from a human donor with non-small cell lung cancer that progressed on radiotherapy plus ipilimumab. This chain connects TRBV15 to TRBJ1-4; TRBD1 aligns across 8 bases. The specimen comprised peripheral blood, sampled from a patient treated with radiotherapy plus ipilimumab. The CDR3 is CATSPQGAGKARLFF. CDR3 DNA: TGTGCCACCAGCCCCCAGGGGGCGGGTAAAGCAAGACTGTTTTTT.